A single TCR beta chain is shown here with its context. The antigen it binds to is not known. Base qualities are missing; no much larger clone stands one base away. The entry originates in a study of Ad26.COV2.S vaccination and SARS-CoV-2 variants (TCRdb year 2021). With regard to the full study: Donors in the vaccine arm were drawn from COV1001, a multicentre, randomized, double-blind, placebo-controlled phase I-IIa trial testing Ad26.COV2.S in healthy adults. Ad26.COV2.S was given intramuscularly at 5x10^10 or 1x10^11 viral particles, as a single shot or as two shots 56 days apart. Sequencing of the TCRbeta repertoire served to evaluate the specificity and breadth of SARS-CoV-2-reactive T cell receptors following Ad26.COV2.S vaccination. A total of around 32 samples were included in the TCR-sequenced set, comprising around 19 Ad26.COV2.S vaccine recipients, 5 placebo recipients and 8 SARS-CoV-2 convalescent individuals. Trial participants were randomized into five groups of five, in which low-dose or high-dose Ad26.COV2.S was given once or twice, or placebo was given on both occasions. Investigators remained blinded to trial group allocation during experiments and outcome assessment.

What the authors observed across the whole study: The authors noted that total T cell responses may have been underestimated by the TCR breadth and depth analyses. The study was not powered for comparison of responses between vaccine doses or regimens. Comparable non-spike TCR breadth was observed between vaccine and placebo recipients, consistent with only spike being contained in the vaccine. After vaccination, spike-specific CD8+ and CD4+ T cell responses were reported to show substantial breadth. Ad26.COV2.S recipients had higher spike-specific TCR breadth than placebo recipients (P = 0.0014).

The immunoSEQ Assay was used to sequence TCRbeta CDR3 regions. After extraction, genomic DNA underwent amplification by bias-controlled multiplex PCR, followed by high-throughput sequencing. Per the source publication's procedure: To quantify the absolute abundance of each unique TCRbeta CDR3 region, sequences were collapsed and filtered. T cell fraction was estimated by normalizing TCRbeta template counts to usable DNA, with usable DNA measured through amplification of reference genes found in all nucleated cells. Repertoire TCRs were annotated as SARS-CoV-2-specific when V gene, CDR3 amino acid sequence and J gene were exactly matched to a known reactive TCR set. The reference SARS-CoV-2 TCR set was obtained from MIRA and was filtered for enrichment in COVID-19-positive ImmuneCODE repertoires, whereby public or cross-reactive TCRs were removed. Drawing on the MIRA antigens, annotated TCRs were analysed further at the level of specific ORF or position within ORF. Breadth was defined as the number of annotated unique rearrangements divided by the total number of unique productive rearrangements, and depth was defined as the summed frequency of the annotated unique rearrangements. Two-sided Wilcoxon rank-sum tests were used to compare TCR breadth between groups. Imported from immuneACCESS, the table was reduced by TCRdb to in-frame sequences with V and J called. These copies leave out some clones; in studies compared against another copy, an unresolved V gene accounts for under half, and the cause of the remainder is not known. V, J and clone size are taken as reported in that table, and D and trimming were inferred from the DNA itself. The sample table records 400,000 to 450,000 clones; 75% to 95% of these occur just once. The ten largest clones capture approximately 12% of the sample.

The label giving this sample's treatment or condition can be read as: roughly 20 received Ad26.COV2.S at low or high dose, single or two shots; about 5 received placebo; per-sample allocation not given. For vaccine and placebo recipients, the sequenced repertoires came from samples collected on day 63 after the first injection. In Cohort 1b, around 23 adults aged 18-55 years were enrolled at a single site in Boston, USA, between 29 July and 7 August 2020. Ad26.COV2.S was a replication-incompetent adenovirus type 26 vector expressing a prefusion-stabilized SARS-CoV-2 spike protein from the original Wuhan strain. The sequence was obtained from a person aged 18-65 years who received the Ad26.COV2.S COVID-19 vaccine or a placebo. The sample in question was peripheral blood, obtained in a trial of Ad26.COV2.S vaccine versus placebo.

This receptor has the CDR3 CASSLVGYEQYF. The DNA sequence reads TGTGCCAGCAGTTTAGTGGGCTACGAGCAGTACTTC. Rearrangement joined TRBV28 to TRBJ2-7, with no reliable assignment of the D segment. The cysteine opens and the phenylalanine closes a CDR3 of 12 amino acids. The DNA shown is the 36-base CDR3, in frame from base 1. CDR1 and CDR2 were assigned from the germline V gene as MDHEN and SYDVKM. V and J are truncated by 2 bases and 3 bases respectively, leaving an intervening sequence of 5 bases.